These T cell receptor beta chains were read from a single sample in a study of blood T cell repertoires in COVID-19. Assay used: immunoSEQ multiplex PCR; TCRdb lists only in-frame clones, some missing. This table has roughly 230,000 clones, about 85% appearing once. The sample consisted of PBMCs or T cells enriched from blood (not recorded which). The receptors derive from a woman aged 45-65 years who had been exposed to COVID-19. Both conserved end residues are part of each CDR3. Fields, in order: V gene, J gene, clone size, D gene, CDR3 protein, CDR3 DNA. A D gene is named only where the DNA matches it firmly. Only part of the rows carry a size: once, few, many, or a class if the clone is expanded.

TRBV10-1	TRBJ2-3	-	TRBD2	CASSDPSGGTDTQYF	TGCGCCAGCAGCGACCCTAGCGGGGGCACAGATACGCAGTATTTT
TRBV11-2	TRBJ2-5	few	-	CASSSSRTEETQYF	TGTGCCAGCAGCTCCTCCAGGACTGAAGAGACCCAGTACTTC
TRBV5-1	TRBJ1-1	few	TRBD1	CASSTPDRGPLLNTEAFF	TGCGCCAGCAGCACCCCGGACAGGGGGCCCCTTTTGAACACTGAAGCTTTCTTT
TRBV5-1	TRBJ1-5	-	-	CANNRGRVSRPQHF	TGCGCCAACAACCGAGGCAGGGTTAGTAGGCCCCAGCATTTT
TRBV27	TRBJ2-2	-	TRBD2	CASSRLAAPGELFF	TGTGCCAGCAGTCGACTAGCGGCCCCCGGGGAGCTGTTTTTT
TRBV7-2	TRBJ1-3	-	TRBD1	CASRRPGTAGNTIYF	TGTGCCAGCAGGCGCCCCGGGACAGCTGGAAACACCATATATTTT
TRBV27	TRBJ2-7	-	TRBD2	CASRLAGGNYEQYF	TGTGCCAGCAGGCTAGCGGGGGGGAACTACGAGCAGTACTTC
TRBV29-1	TRBJ1-1	-	-	CSVEGAPGTEAFF	TGCAGCGTTGAGGGGGCCCCGGGCACTGAAGCTTTCTTT
TRBV28	TRBJ1-1	-	-	CASSVGLAGNTEAFF	TGTGCCAGCAGTGTTGGACTCGCGGGGAACACTGAAGCTTTCTTT
TRBV27	TRBJ1-4	-	TRBD1	CASSWESGTVNEKLFF	TGTGCCAGCAGTTGGGAGTCAGGGACAGTTAATGAAAAACTGTTTTTT
TRBV18	TRBJ2-7	-	-	CASSPASRYEQYF	TGTGCCAGCTCACCAGCTAGTAGATACGAGCAGTACTTC
TRBV7-8	TRBJ1-2	-	-	CASSLAFDGYTF	TGTGCCAGCAGCTTAGCCTTCGATGGCTACACCTTC
TRBV27	TRBJ1-6	-	-	CASSISAAANSPLHF	TGTGCCAGCAGTATTTCCGCGGCAGCGAATTCACCCCTCCACTTT
TRBV7-8	TRBJ2-3	once	-	CASSFRVIGGDTQYF	TGTGCCAGCAGCTTCAGGGTTATAGGCGGAGATACGCAGTATTTT
TRBV7-2	TRBJ2-1	-	TRBD1	CASSPGTGKTREQFF	TGTGCCAGCAGCCCCGGGACAGGGAAGACTAGGGAGCAGTTCTTC
TRBV7-9	TRBJ1-1	-	-	CASSLGWGEAFF	TGTGCCAGCAGCTTAGGGTGGGGCGAAGCTTTCTTT
TRBV19	TRBJ1-1	-	-	CASSITGGTEAFF	TGTGCCAGTAGTATCACGGGGGGGACTGAAGCTTTCTTT
TRBV5-1	TRBJ2-7	once	-	CASSRDSHSYEQYF	TGCGCCAGCAGCCGGGACTCCCACTCCTACGAGCAGTACTTC
TRBV6-6	TRBJ2-7	-	TRBD2	CASSYPDYKRGGEQYF	TGTGCCAGCAGTTACCCAGACTACAAGCGGGGAGGAGAGCAGTACTTC
TRBV6-5	TRBJ2-1	few	-	CASSYRQYNEQFF	TGTGCCAGCAGTTACCGACAGTATAATGAGCAGTTCTTC
TRBV24-1	TRBJ2-3	-	-	CATSDAATSTDTQYF	TGTGCCACCAGTGATGCTGCGACAAGCACAGATACGCAGTATTTT
TRBV5-6	TRBJ2-1	-	-	CASSPRGPYNEQFF	TGTGCCAGCAGCCCCCGGGGTCCTTACAATGAGCAGTTCTTC
TRBV28	TRBJ1-4	-	TRBD1	CASSKLTGTVPLKLFF	TGTGCCAGCAGTAAGTTAACCGGGACAGTGCCTCTAAAACTGTTTTTT
TRBV18	TRBJ1-6	-	-	CASSPTAEGNSPLHF	TGTGCCAGCTCACCAACCGCGGAGGGAAATTCACCCCTCCACTTT
TRBV11-2	TRBJ1-1	-	TRBD1	CASSSSDRGSNTEAFF	TGTGCCAGCAGCTCTTCCGACAGGGGGTCTAACACTGAAGCTTTCTTT
TRBV30	TRBJ1-5	-	-	CAWTRHDSNQPQHF	TGTGCCTGGACCAGACATGATAGCAATCAGCCCCAGCATTTT
TRBV12-3/TRBV12-4	TRBJ1-5	-	-	CASSFSVQPQHF	TGTGCCAGCAGTTTTTCTGTTCAGCCCCAGCATTTT
TRBV5-5	TRBJ1-1	-	-	CASSLAGKGTEAFF	TGTGCCAGCAGCTTGGCAGGGAAAGGCACTGAAGCTTTCTTT
TRBV29-1	TRBJ2-3	-	TRBD2	CSVSNALRGSHTDTQYF	TGCAGCGTTTCGAATGCTTTGCGGGGGTCCCACACAGATACGCAGTATTTT
TRBV6-5	TRBJ2-5	-	-	CASSPAVGGRETQYF	TGTGCCAGCAGTCCCGCCGTTGGGGGCCGGGAGACCCAGTACTTC